This T cell receptor beta chain was identified in a study of T-cell memory formation after mild COVID-19. On the study more broadly: The study found TCR clusters largely donor specific.

General study findings and limits: CD4+ clones that contracted lay mainly in CM and EM; CD8+ ones lay in EMRA. Clones that contracted from day 15 to 85 were balanced CD4/CD8, while later expanders leaned CD4+. The pre-infection memory compartment contained some responding clones, suggesting cross-reactive memory joined.

TCRdb used MiXCR to reprocess the 5' RACE reads, holding one entry per CDR3 protein. The data contain 150,000 to 200,000 distinct CDR3 sequences, 16% of them seen just once; the ten biggest clones take up approximately 2.1%. With respect to this clonotype: Its antigen is undetermined.

Germline V gene lookup returns CDR1 LGHNA and CDR2 YNFKEQ. J gave up 4 bases and V 3 bases, and 6 bases lay outside the gene matches. The CDR3 totals 16 residues. This rearrangement joins TRBV4-2 to TRBJ2-7; 13 bases agree with TRBD2. The sample taken for sequencing was PBMCs or a T cell subset sorted from them (not recorded which). The receptor comes from an adult woman who had mild COVID-19 (a few samples of this study predate the infection). Cell type and time point are not known. The DNA of the CDR3 is TGTGCCAGCAGCCACGGGAGGACTAGCGGGGGATACGAGCAGTACTTC. It encodes CASSHGRTSGGYEQYF.